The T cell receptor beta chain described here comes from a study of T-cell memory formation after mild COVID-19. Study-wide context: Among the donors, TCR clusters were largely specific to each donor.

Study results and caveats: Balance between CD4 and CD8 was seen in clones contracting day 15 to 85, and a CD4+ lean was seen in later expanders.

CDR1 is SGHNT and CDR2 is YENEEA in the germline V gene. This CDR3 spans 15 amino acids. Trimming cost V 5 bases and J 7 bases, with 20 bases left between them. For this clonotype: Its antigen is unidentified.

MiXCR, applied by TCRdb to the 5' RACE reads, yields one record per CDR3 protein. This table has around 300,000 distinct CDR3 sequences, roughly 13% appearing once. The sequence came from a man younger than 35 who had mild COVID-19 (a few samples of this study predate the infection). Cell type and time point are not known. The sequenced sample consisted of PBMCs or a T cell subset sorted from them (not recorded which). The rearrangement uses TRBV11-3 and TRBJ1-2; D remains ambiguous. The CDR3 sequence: CASSPGVRIVLGYTF. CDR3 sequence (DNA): TGTGCCAGCAGCCCCGGGGTCCGAATAGTTCTTGGCTACACCTTC.